This entry lists 13 T cell receptor beta chains sequenced from one sample in a study of T cells after yellow fever vaccination. From the 5' RACE reads, TCRdb called clonotypes with MiXCR, one entry per CDR3 protein. The repertoire holds over 200,000 distinct CDR3 sequences, with roughly 6.8% as singletons. The source was CD4+ T cells sorted from PBMCs, collected on the day of the yellow fever booster vaccination. The receptors stem from a man between 25 and 39 years old who received the YFV17D yellow fever vaccine.

At least ten counts were recorded for this clonotype. The chain is built from TRBV7-6 and TRBJ2-7; 8 bases match TRBD1. The germline V gene encodes CDR1 SGHVS and CDR2 FNYEAQ. Losses at the gene ends were 5 bases for V and 5 bases for J; bases not matched to a gene: 11. The CDR3 loop spans 15 amino acids. CDR3 loop: CASSRGQAFSNEQYF. Written as DNA, the CDR3 is TGTGCCAGCAGCCGGGGACAGGCTTTTTCCAACGAGCAGTACTTC.

The rearrangement joins TRBV28 to TRBJ2-7, with a possible D match to TRBD2 (6 bases). Trimming removed 10 bases from V and 1 base from J, with 17 bases in between. This CDR3 region has 14 residues. Germline values: CDR1 MDHEN, CDR2 SYDVKM. CDR3 region: CATISAGYSYEQYF. The CDR3 DNA reads TGTGCCACCATCTCGGCGGGGTATTCCTACGAGCAGTACTTC.

This clonotype was detected only a few times. The chain recombines TRBV5-1 with TRBJ2-2; D uncertain. CDR1 and CDR2 from the germline V gene are SGHRS and YFSETQ. This CDR3 contains 13 residues. The V end was cut by 5 bases, the J end by 4 bases, with 9 bases between. This CDR3 is CASSMLVTGELFF. CDR3 DNA: TGCGCCAGCAGTATGTTGGTCACCGGGGAGCTGTTTTTT.

In its sample, this clonotype was seen many times. The chain couples TRBV20-1 to TRBJ2-1; 8 bases agree with TRBD2. The CDR3 length is 14 residues. V lost 0 bases to trimming and J lost 12 bases; unmatched junction nucleotides: 10. CDR1 and CDR2 from the germline V gene are DFQATT and SNEGSKA (reference sequence). The CDR3 sequence: CSARDTTSATPQFF. CDR3 DNA: TGCAGTGCTAGAGATACGACTAGCGCTACTCCGCAGTTCTTC.

This clonotype came up many times. The chain links TRBV5-1 to TRBJ2-2, with 11 bases fitting TRBD2. V lost 7 bases to trimming and J lost 4 bases; unmatched junction nucleotides: 6. This CDR3 is built from 15 residues. CDR1 SGHRS and CDR2 YFSETQ come from the germline V gene. In DNA, the CDR3 is TGCGCCAGCCAGACTAGCGGGACTGGCACCGGGGAGCTGTTTTTT. This translates into CASQTSGTGTGELFF.

The count of this clonotype is one. Given a much more abundant clone one base away, this may be a read error. The gene calls are TRBV6-4 and TRBJ2-1; 7 bases line up with TRBD2. Trimming at V came to 5 bases and at J to 6 bases, leaving 10 bases not matched to a gene. This CDR3 contains 15 residues. Germline V gene lookup returns CDR1 MRHNA and CDR2 SNTAGT. The CDR3 reads CASSPDRRERNEQFF. The DNA for the CDR3 is TGTGCCAGCAGTCCCGATCGGCGGGAGCGCAATGAGCAGTTCTTC.

This clonotype has more than one count but fewer than ten. The V gene is TRBV27, the J gene TRBJ2-1, with D possibly being TRBD1 (6 bases). This CDR3 has 18 residues. The V end was cut by 5 bases, the J end by 8 bases, with 28 bases between. Germline CDR1 reads MNHEY; CDR2 reads SMNVEV (reference sequence). The CDR3, as DNA: TGTGCCAGCAGTCGGCGGACGCGCCCGGGGACAAGGGGTGATGAGCAGTTCTTC. It codes for CASSRRTRPGTRGDEQFF.

V and J are TRBV24-1 and TRBJ2-3; 10 positions agree with TRBD2. CDR3 length equals 15 residues. V shed 5 bases and J 6 bases; nucleotides not matched to a gene: 7. CDR1 is KGHDR, CDR2 SFDVKD, per germline. Written as DNA, the CDR3 is TGTGCCACCAGTGCCCAGCGGGAGGGCCGGGATACGCAGTATTTT. It translates to CATSAQREGRDTQYF.

This clonotype came up a few times. The chain employs TRBV10-3 and TRBJ2-7; tentatively, D is TRBD1 or TRBD2 (5 bases each). The germline V gene encodes CDR1 ENHRY and CDR2 SYGVKD. The CDR3 loop spans 15 amino acids. The V end lost 2 bases, the J end lost 3 bases, and 14 bases lay between the germline ends. The CDR3 sequence is CAISERGRENYEQYF. DNA of the CDR3: TGTGCCATCAGTGAGAGGGGAAGGGAGAACTACGAGCAGTACTTC.

In its sample, this clonotype was seen many times. This chain links TRBV5-1 with TRBJ2-3; D is uncertain. Trimming removed 0 bases at V and 3 bases at J, with 5 bases between. Germline CDR1 is SGHRS and CDR2 is YFSETQ. The CDR3 is 13 amino acids. The CDR3 DNA reads as TGCGCCAGCAGCTTGGGGCTGACAGATACGCAGTATTTT. Translating gives CASSLGLTDTQYF.

The chain carries TRBV12-3 or TRBV12-4 and TRBJ1-2, with a tentative D call TRBD1 (5 bases). V was clipped by 2 bases and J by 8 bases, with 15 bases between them. This CDR3 spans 14 amino acids. CDR3 sequence reads: CASSLQQAARGYTF. CDR3 nucleotides: TGTGCCAGCAGTTTACAACAGGCCGCGAGGGGCTACACCTTC.

The chain has TRBV19 and TRBJ2-3; 8 bases map to TRBD2. Germline V gene data show CDR1 as LNHDA and CDR2 as SQIVND (reference sequence). The CDR3 is made up of 15 amino acids. The junction had 3 bases not matched to a gene; V was cut back by 3 bases and J by 1 base. The CDR3 DNA follows: TGTGCCAGTAGTATGCGAGCGGGGGGCACAGATACGCAGTATTTT. Residues: CASSMRAGGTDTQYF.

The V and J genes are TRBV5-1 and TRBJ2-5, with D possibly being TRBD1 (5 bases). CDR1 and CDR2 from the germline V gene are SGHRS and YFSETQ. Deletions cut 4 bases from V and 3 bases from J, with 10 bases between. The CDR3 totals 13 residues. As DNA, the CDR3 is TGCGCCAGCAGCCAGGGCTATGAAGAGACCCAGTACTTC. As protein: CASSQGYEETQYF.